This passage covers 14 T cell receptor beta chains from one sample sequenced in a study of blood T cells in healthy people across ages. It was with a sample-barcoded 5' primer and a J-beta primer mix that a second PCR of roughly 7 to 12 cycles was run. One entry per CDR3 protein, called by TCRdb with MiXCR from the 5' RACE reads. This table holds approximately 1.5 million distinct CDR3 sequences, approximately 43% found once. The sequenced material came from blood. Source of these receptors: a woman aged 18-30 years in good health.

The chain has TRBV20-1 and TRBJ2-7; D might be TRBD2 (6 bases). Germline V lookup: CDR1 DFQATT, CDR2 SNEGSKA (reference sequence). The V end lost 1 base, the J end lost 6 bases, and 19 bases lay between the germline ends. This CDR3 is 15 amino acids long. The CDR3 loop reads CSARGSGQVYGEQYF. CDR3 DNA: TGCAGTGCTAGAGGCAGCGGGCAGGTCTATGGCGAGCAGTACTTC.

V is TRBV4-3 and J is TRBJ2-5; D not resolved. The CDR3 runs to 13 residues. Looked up from germline, CDR1 is LGHNA and CDR2 is YSLEER. The ends were cut back, 0 bases at V and 11 bases at J, with 13 bases in the middle. The CDR3 loop is CASSQDYPDEQYF. CDR3 in DNA: TGCGCCAGCAGCCAAGATTACCCGGATGAGCAGTACTTC.

V is TRBV6-1 and J is TRBJ2-3, with D uncertain. This CDR3 region has 15 residues. The ends were cut back, 6 bases at V and 3 bases at J, with 16 bases in the middle. Germline V gives CDR1 MNHNS, CDR2 SASEGT. The CDR3 DNA sequence: TGTGCCAGCAGGGATAGAAGGGCCGGGACAGATACGCAGTATTTT. Protein: CASRDRRAGTDTQYF.

This sequence joins TRBV20-1 and TRBJ2-1; D remains ambiguous. V shed 8 bases and J shed 3 bases, with 5 bases lying between them. CDR1 and CDR2 (germline): DFQATT, SNEGSKA (reference sequence). CDR3 size: 10 residues. This CDR3 is CSSRYNEQFF. The CDR3 bases are TGCAGTTCACGCTACAATGAGCAGTTCTTC.

This CDR3 reads CSARGFLGYEQYF. CDR3 nucleotides: TGCAGTGCTAGAGGCTTTTTGGGGTACGAGCAGTACTTC. This chain links TRBV20-1 with TRBJ2-7; no clear D gene. Germline V gene lookup returns CDR1 DFQATT and CDR2 SNEGSKA (reference sequence). The CDR3 is made up of 13 amino acids. Between the trimmed V and J ends, which lost 1 base and 4 bases, there was a span of 11 bases.

The rearrangement links TRBV13 to TRBJ2-7; D is uncertain. CDR1 is PRHDT, CDR2 FYEKMQ, per germline (reference sequence). Deletions cut 8 bases from V and 4 bases from J, with 15 bases between. This CDR3 has 13 amino acids. DNA of the CDR3: TGTGCCAGCGGCTCTCCGGGTTTATACGAGCAGTACTTC. This encodes CASGSPGLYEQYF.

The genes are TRBV4-1 and TRBJ2-4; D call uncertain. Germline-derived CDR1 and CDR2 are MGHRA and YSYEKL. The CDR3 loop spans 15 amino acids. With 4 bases removed from V and 13 bases from J, the gap between germline ends came to 23 bases. CDR3 sequence (DNA): TGCGCCAGCAGCCCCCCCCAAAGGGTTTACAATGAGCAGTACTTC. This encodes CASSPPQRVYNEQYF.

V usage is TRBV20-1 and J usage is TRBJ2-5, with unresolved D. V was shortened by 2 bases and J by 4 bases, with 5 bases between the two germline ends. This CDR3 region has 11 residues. CDR1 and CDR2 from the germline V gene are DFQATT and SNEGSKA (reference sequence). CDR3 sequence (DNA): TGCAGTGCTAGAAACCTAGAGACCCAGTACTTC. Translated, it gives CSARNLETQYF.

On this clonotype itself: At one end, the junction sequence differs from germline, possibly due to a read error. This chain uses TRBV7-2 with TRBJ2-3; 9 positions match TRBD1. The CDR3 extends over 17 amino acids. CDR1 and CDR2 (germline): SGHTA, FQGNSA. The CDR3 coding sequence is TGTGCAAGCAGCCCGGGACAGGGCCTGCGATACACAGATACGCAGTATTTT. Translating it yields CASSPGQGLRYTDTQYF.

V gene TRBV24-1 combines with J gene TRBJ2-5; possibly TRBD1 for D (5 bases). In germline, CDR1 is KGHDR, CDR2 SFDVKD. The length of the CDR3 is 16 residues. Trimming took 0 bases from V and 4 from J, leaving 14 bases between them. CDR3 nucleotide sequence: TGTGCCACCAGTGATTTGACGGCAGGGCTGGGAGAGACCCAGTACTTC. Translated: CATSDLTAGLGETQYF.

This clonotype showed up just a few times. The chain uses TRBV6-2 or TRBV6-3 and TRBJ1-4; D gene uncertain. The length of the CDR3 is 14 residues. Looked up from germline, CDR1 is MNHEY and CDR2 is SVGEGT. V gave up 10 bases and J gave up 7 bases, with 19 bases separating them. CDR3: CATLEGARIEKLFF. The CDR3 bases are TGTGCCACCCTAGAGGGAGCCCGGATTGAAAAACTGTTTTTT.

This clonotype has a handful of counts. The rearrangement links TRBV6-5 to TRBJ2-1; D is perhaps TRBD2 (6 bases). The CDR3 runs to 13 residues. Trimming pared 7 bases from V and 3 bases from J, leaving 10 bases between. From germline, CDR1 is MNHEY and CDR2 SVGAGI. In DNA, the CDR3 is TGTGCCAGCACCAAGGAGGGCTACAATGAGCAGTTCTTC. Translation gives CASTKEGYNEQFF.

The V and J genes are TRBV5-5 and TRBJ1-3, with D hard to call. Germline CDR1 is SGHKS and CDR2 is YYEKEE (reference sequence). CDR3 size: 14 residues. Trimming removed 0 bases at V and 0 bases at J, with 4 bases between. This CDR3 is CASSLETSGNTIYF. CDR3 coding DNA: TGTGCCAGCAGCTTGGAGACCTCTGGAAACACCATATATTTT.

This chain joins TRBV6-2 or TRBV6-3 and TRBJ1-6; 10 nucleotides align to TRBD1. This CDR3 contains 19 residues. Germline V lookup: CDR1 MNHEY, CDR2 SVGEGT. V was clipped by 2 bases and J by 3 bases; unmatched bases: 10. The CDR3 protein is CASSYASYRTGGYNSPLHF. The CDR3 coding sequence is TGTGCCAGCAGTTACGCGAGTTATCGGACAGGGGGCTATAATTCACCCCTCCACTTT.